This T cell receptor (beta chain) came from a study of T cells in tuberculosis (dated by TCRdb to between 2017 and 2018). Study-wide context: In the study, CD1B tetramers and high-throughput TCR immunosequencing were combined to characterize T cells specific for the mycobacterial lipid antigen glucose monomycolate (GMM).

Including the terminal cysteine and phenylalanine, the CDR3 comprises 15 residues. The CDR3 DNA has 45 bases and is translated from base 1. Per the germline V gene, SGHRS is the CDR1 and YFSETQ is the CDR2. Unmatched junction bases come to 6, with V trimmed by 4 bases and J by 0 bases. After being thawed and rested overnight, PBMC were stained with GMM-loaded CD1B tetramer, a Live/Dead dye and anti-CD3, and were then sorted on a FACS Aria II. The CD1B tetramers were loaded with C32 glucose monomycolate that had been purified from Rhodococcus equi. Before cryopreservation, the PBMC used for tetramer sorting had been depleted of CD14-expressing monocytes for a separate study. About 95,000 tetramer-negative cells were sorted from each donor and analyzed alongside the tetramer-positive cells. Antigen-specific T cells were sorted from four healthy South African adults using GMM-loaded CD1B tetramers. Comments on this clone: Nothing much larger sits one base from this clone, and base qualities are not available.

Broader findings and caveats from the paper: The stringent sort gate may have missed T cells binding the CD1B-GMM tetramer with low affinity.

Because TCR-alpha and TCR-beta chains were sequenced unpaired, no information on chain pairing was available. The immunoSEQ multiplex PCR assay was used to generate TCR libraries, with TCR-beta and/or TCR-alpha/delta assays applied to each sample. The Illumina high-throughput platform was used to sequence the amplified TCR libraries. The original methods were these. Clustering and dimensionality reduction were performed using pairwise TCRdist distances among GMM-specific receptors from ex vivo sorted or in vitro expanded T cells. Sequence motifs, defined by gene usage and CDR3 content, were tested for enrichment in tetramer-positive compared with tetramer-negative populations. As stored in TCRdb, this immuneACCESS dataset retains in-frame rearrangements with V and J assigned. A fraction of the clones does not appear; measured against another copy, unresolved V genes explain less than half of the discrepancy, and the remainder lacks a known reason. V, J and clone size reflect that table, while D and trimming were determined from the DNA. In this sample the table shows 61,000 or so clones, approximately 81% of which occur a single time. The ten largest clones take up roughly 13% of the sample.

The sequence was obtained from an adult woman with latent tuberculosis. The sequencing input was CD1b-GMM tetramer-negative cells sorted from PBMCs. The sample's cell subset or site label, in plain terms: T cells not binding CD1B-GMM tetramer, sorted from same donor. The receptor chain draws on TRBV5-1 and TRBJ1-1; 7 junctional bases match TRBD1. The CDR3 corresponds to CASSPTGIMNTEAFF. The bases read TGCGCCAGCAGCCCGACAGGGATCATGAACACTGAAGCTTTCTTT.